Detailed here is one T cell receptor beta chain. These data are taken from a study of beta chain features in type 1 diabetes. Trimming removed 5 bases from V and 2 bases from J, with 14 bases in between. In germline, CDR1 is MNHEY, CDR2 SVGAGI. CDR3 length: 15 residues. Expressed TCRB transcripts were sequenced, since all the RNA that had been isolated was reverse transcribed. The table came from immunoSEQ multiplex PCR; TCRdb's copy has only in-frame clones and leaves some out. The profile shows some 900,000 clones, 17% of them singletons. The sample consisted of naive CD4+ T cells from blood. The TCR sequence derives from a woman in her late teens or twenties in good health. V gene TRBV6-5 combines with J gene TRBJ2-3, with D possibly called TRBD1 or TRBD2 (5 bases each). As DNA, the CDR3 is TGTGCCAGCAGTAACCGGGACCCGTACACAGATACGCAGTATTTT. Translated: CASSNRDPYTDTQYF.